This T cell receptor (beta chain) was observed in a study of cytomegalovirus exposure and HLA in healthy donors. Study findings and constraints: Evidence from a later analysis indicated that most CMV-associated TCR beta chains looked HLA-restricted. Further analysis, carried out later, found HLA-associated TCR beta chains more clonally expanded than equally common other chains.

The PCR contained 60 Vbeta and 13 Jbeta primers. This table comes from immunoSEQ multiplex PCR, and its TCRdb copy is limited to in-frame clones, with some not included. The repertoire holds under 35,000 clones, 65% to 75% seen once, with about a fifth in the top ten. This CDR3 has 11 amino acids. Germline V gene lookup returns CDR1 MGHDK and CDR2 SYGVNS. V shed 0 bases and J shed 8 bases, with 4 bases lying between them. The sample holds a few counts of this clone. Its matching antigen is unknown. The V and J genes are TRBV25-1 and TRBJ1-1; D not certain. The specimen was PBMCs. This receptor was taken from a man aged 45-65 years in good health and CMV-seropositive. The CDR3 DNA sequence: TGTGCCAGCAGTGAATACGGGGAAGCTTTCTTT. It encodes CASSEYGEAFF.